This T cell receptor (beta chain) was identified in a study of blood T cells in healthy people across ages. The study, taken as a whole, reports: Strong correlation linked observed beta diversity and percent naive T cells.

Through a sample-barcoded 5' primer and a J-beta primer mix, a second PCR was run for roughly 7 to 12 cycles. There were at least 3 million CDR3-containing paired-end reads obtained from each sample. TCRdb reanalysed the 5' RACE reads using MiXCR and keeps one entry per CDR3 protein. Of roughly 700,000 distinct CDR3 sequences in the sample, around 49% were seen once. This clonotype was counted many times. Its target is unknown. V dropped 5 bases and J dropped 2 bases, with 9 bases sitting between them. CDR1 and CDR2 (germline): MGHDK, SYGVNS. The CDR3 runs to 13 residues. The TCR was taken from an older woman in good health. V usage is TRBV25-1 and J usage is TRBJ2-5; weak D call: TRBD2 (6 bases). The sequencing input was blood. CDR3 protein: CASSTGTQETQYF. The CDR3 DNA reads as TGTGCCAGCAGTACCGGGACTCAAGAGACCCAGTACTTC.